This TCR beta chain is drawn from a study of regulatory T cells in long-lasting Graves disease. Study-level findings and limits: Fewer public clonotypes were shared by new patients (just under 1,000) than by persistent patients (2,741).

This clonotype has ten or more counts. Its antigen is still unknown. Through Arm-PCR of CDR3 regions and iRepertoire HTBI primers, TCR beta libraries were built. Per the authors' pipeline: Identified segments across samples numbered 60 or so TRBV and roughly 15 TRBJ. TCRdb analysed the multiplex PCR reads with MiXCR anew, one entry per CDR3 protein. Clone size and V and J calls follow TCRdb, not the original study. The top ten hold over 9.5% of the sample, which has 200,000 to 250,000 distinct CDR3 sequences, approximately 18% seen once. The CDR3 extends over 19 amino acids. Germline trimming cut 2 bases from V and 3 bases from J; bases unmatched to any gene: 8. Germline lookup yields CDR1 MDHEN and CDR2 SYDVKM. Time point reported: newly diagnosed GD, antithyroid drugs for less than 3 months. PBMC RNA served as the TCR library source. EDTA tubes held Nine milliliters of peripheral blood from each patient.

The data also belong to a second study, concerning T cells in Graves' hyperthyroidism and ophthalmopathy. Per that paper: The TCR CDR3 first-round RT-PCR relied on the HTBI primer set.

The sample here was peripheral blood mononuclear cells (PBMCs), taken at new diagnosis, from a patient treated with antithyroid drugs. V and J are TRBV28 and TRBJ2-1; TRBD2 matches 15 bases. This TCR was recovered from a woman aged 25 to 39 with Graves disease. This CDR3 is CASSLRAGLAGGLYNEQFF. The CDR3 DNA reads as TGTGCCAGCAGTTTAAGGGCGGGACTAGCGGGAGGCCTCTACAATGAGCAGTTCTTC.